This T cell receptor beta chain was obtained from a study of T-cell memory formation after mild COVID-19. MiXCR was run by TCRdb on the 5' RACE reads, yielding one entry per CDR3 protein. This sample has under 300,000 distinct CDR3 sequences, with approximately 9% found just once. The sequencing input was PBMCs or a T cell subset sorted from them (not recorded which). This sequence was found in a man between 18 and 35 years old who had mild COVID-19 (a few samples of this study predate the infection). Cell type and time point are not known.

The CDR3 coding sequence is TGCGCCAGCAGCTTGGGCGACAGCTTCGGCTACACCTTC. This codes for CASSLGDSFGYTF. The V call is TRBV5-1, the J call TRBJ1-2; D perhaps matches TRBD1 (5 bases). Germline CDR1 is SGHRS and CDR2 is YFSETQ. The length of the CDR3 is 13 residues. Trimming stripped 0 bases from V and 8 bases from J, with 11 bases between. Drawing the rest from reference TRBV5-1 and TRBJ1-2, the complete variable domain is KAGVTQTPRYLIKTRGQQVTLSCSPISGHRSVSWYQQTPGQGLQFLFEYFSETQRNKGNFPGRFSGRQFSNSRSEMNVSTLELGDSALYLCASSLGDSFGYTFGSGTRLTVV.